The next 6 T cell receptor beta chains were all read from a single sample in a study of blood T cell repertoires in COVID-19. Sequenced by immunoSEQ multiplex PCR; TCRdb stores in-frame clones only, minus some. The data contain about 97,000 clones, 85% to 95% of them seen just once; the ten biggest clones take up 4.5% to 6%. The specimen sequenced was peripheral blood. All receptors come from a man in his fifties with active COVID-19.

As DNA, the CDR3 is TGTGCCATCAGTGAGTCAGCGGGGGCGGACACTGAAGCTTTCTTT. Protein product: CAISESAGADTEAFF. J is TRBJ1-1 and V is TRBV10-3, with D possibly being TRBD1 (6 bases). The CDR3 is 15 amino acids. The germline gives CDR1 ENHRY, CDR2 SYGVKD. Trimming took 0 bases from V and 3 from J, leaving 11 bases between them.

This clone was counted a few times. The CDR3 loop is CASSQDGSRGRVTEAFF. Written as DNA, the CDR3 is TGTGCCAGCAGCCAAGATGGTAGTAGGGGGCGTGTCACTGAAGCTTTCTTT. The chain uses TRBV3-1 (or the pseudogene TRBV3-2) and TRBJ1-1; 7 bases fit TRBD1. The CDR3 covers 17 residues. After removal of 0 bases from V and 4 bases from J, the junction contained 11 bases not matched to a gene. Germline V CDR1 and CDR2: LGHDT, YNNKEL (reference sequence).

This chain uses TRBV5-1 with TRBJ2-1; 10 bases match TRBD1. With V trimmed by 0 bases and J by 9 bases, 9 bases remained unmatched. The CDR3 has 16 residues. Germline values: CDR1 SGHRS, CDR2 YFSETQ. The CDR3 sequence is CASSLAGTGVFGEQFF. CDR3 DNA sequence: TGCGCCAGCAGCTTGGCCGGGACAGGGGTCTTTGGTGAGCAGTTCTTC.

The chain couples TRBV9 to TRBJ2-5, with 8 bases fitting TRBD1. Per germline, CDR1 SGDLS and CDR2 YYNGEE. This CDR3 comprises 14 residues. V shed 2 bases, J shed 5 bases, and the junction held 5 bases outside the gene matches. CDR3 DNA: TGTGCCAGCAGCGTCGGACAGGGAAAGGAGACCCAGTACTTC. Translation: CASSVGQGKETQYF.

The V and J genes are TRBV5-1 and TRBJ2-2; D gene uncertain. Trimming pared 0 bases from V and 1 base from J, leaving 10 bases between. Germline CDR1 SGHRS, CDR2 YFSETQ. The CDR3 has 16 residues. The CDR3 region is CASSLDGQKNTGELFF. CDR3 nucleotide sequence: TGCGCCAGCAGCTTGGATGGGCAGAAGAACACCGGGGAGCTGTTTTTT.

The chain has TRBV7-2 and TRBJ2-4, with 7 bases aligning to TRBD1. From germline, CDR1 is SGHTA and CDR2 FQGNSA. The CDR3 is made up of 18 amino acids. The ends lost 5 bases at V and 0 bases at J; junction bases unmatched: 13. The CDR3 DNA reads as TGTGCCAGCAGCCCCGGGGCAGGGGGTGTACTAGCCAAAAACATTCAGTACTTC. Amino acid sequence: CASSPGAGGVLAKNIQYF.